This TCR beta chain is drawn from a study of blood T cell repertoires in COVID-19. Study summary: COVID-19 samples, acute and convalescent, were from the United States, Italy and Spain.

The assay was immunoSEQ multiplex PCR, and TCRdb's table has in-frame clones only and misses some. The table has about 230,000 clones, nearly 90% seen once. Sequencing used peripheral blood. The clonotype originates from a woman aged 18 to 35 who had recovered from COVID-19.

The CDR3 sequence: CASRSPGQENNEQFF. The CDR3 DNA reads as TGTGCCAGCAGGTCTCCGGGACAGGAGAACAATGAGCAGTTCTTC. This chain joins TRBV7-9 and TRBJ2-1; TRBD1 agrees at 8 bases. Unmatched junction bases numbered 9, after V lost 6 bases and J lost 5 bases. Germline V gene lookup returns CDR1 SEHNR and CDR2 FQNEAQ (reference sequence). The CDR3 spans 15 residues.